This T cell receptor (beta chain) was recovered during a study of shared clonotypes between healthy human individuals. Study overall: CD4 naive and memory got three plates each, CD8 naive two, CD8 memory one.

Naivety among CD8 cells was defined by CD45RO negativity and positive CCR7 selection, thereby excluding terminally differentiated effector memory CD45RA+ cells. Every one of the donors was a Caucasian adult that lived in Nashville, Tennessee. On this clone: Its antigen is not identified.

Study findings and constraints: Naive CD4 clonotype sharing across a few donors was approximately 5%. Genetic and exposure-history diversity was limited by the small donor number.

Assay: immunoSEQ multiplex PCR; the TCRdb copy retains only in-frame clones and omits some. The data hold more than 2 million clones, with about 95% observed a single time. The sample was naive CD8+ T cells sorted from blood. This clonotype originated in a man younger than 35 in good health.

Written as DNA, the CDR3 is TGTGCCAGCAGCCACGTCTCCCCTCCCGGGGAGCTGTTTTTT. Amino acids: CASSHVSPPGELFF. The rearrangement links TRBV6-5 to TRBJ2-2; D not resolved. V shed 6 bases and J shed 6 bases, with 14 bases lying between them. Germline V gives CDR1 MNHEY, CDR2 SVGAGI. This CDR3 comprises 14 residues.